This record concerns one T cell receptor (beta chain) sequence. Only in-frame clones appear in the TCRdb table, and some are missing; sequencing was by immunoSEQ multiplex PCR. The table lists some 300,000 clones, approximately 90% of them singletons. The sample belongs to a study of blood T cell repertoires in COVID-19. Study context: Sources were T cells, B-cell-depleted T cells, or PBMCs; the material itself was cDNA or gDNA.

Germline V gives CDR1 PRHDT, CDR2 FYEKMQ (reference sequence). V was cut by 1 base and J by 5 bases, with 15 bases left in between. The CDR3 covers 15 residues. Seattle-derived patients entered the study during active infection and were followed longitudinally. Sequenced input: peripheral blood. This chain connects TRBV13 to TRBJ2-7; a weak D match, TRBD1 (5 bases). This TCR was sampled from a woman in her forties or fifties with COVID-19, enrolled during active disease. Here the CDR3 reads CASSLVQGGADEQYF. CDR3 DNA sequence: TGTGCCAGCAGCTTAGTCCAGGGTGGGGCTGACGAGCAGTACTTC.